This TCR beta chain was captured by sequencing in a study of cytotoxic CD8 clonotypes in ibrutinib-treated CLL. Sequencing was performed with immunoSEQ multiplex PCR; in TCRdb, only in-frame clones are kept and a portion is missing. The sample carries roughly 50,000 clones, roughly three fifths recorded once. This clonotype was obtained from a human donor with chronic lymphocytic leukemia. Sequenced here: PBMCs, sampled after 24 months of ibrutinib treatment.

The chain's CDR3 is CAITKGQGPTEAFF. CDR3 DNA sequence: TGTGCCATCACCAAAGGACAGGGGCCCACTGAAGCTTTCTTT. The chain carries TRBV10-3 and TRBJ1-1, with 9 bases aligning to TRBD1. Looked up from germline, CDR1 is ENHRY and CDR2 is SYGVKD. CDR3 length equals 14 residues. The V segment lost 7 bases and the J segment 4 bases; nucleotides outside the gene matches: 7.